This T cell receptor (beta chain) was captured by sequencing in a study of shared clonotypes between healthy human individuals. At the level of the study: Those who served as donors were two women and a few men between the ages of 18 and 49.

The CDR3 has 16 residues. Per the germline V gene, CDR1 is SGHDN and CDR2 is FVKESK. V lost 2 bases to trimming and J lost 0 bases, with 12 bases between them. Over several immunoSEQ plates, each subset's genomic DNA was distributed in even portions. Profiling relied on immunoSEQ multiplex PCR, and the TCRdb table lists in-frame clones only, not all of them. The table shows about a million clones, with about 74% occurring only once. About this clone itself: What it binds is unknown.

Points from the study as a whole: Among the subsets, naive ones generally showed larger estimated richness than memory ones. At large depth, rarefaction still showed sorted-subset sequencing to be incomplete.

The clonotype comes from a man between 18 and 35 years old in good health. The chain is built from TRBV14 and TRBJ2-3; D gene unclear. What was sequenced was memory CD4+ T cells sorted from blood. The subset was: CD45RA-negative fraction. CDR3 amino acids: CASSQWTLASTDTQYF. The CDR3 DNA is TGTGCCAGCAGCCAATGGACGCTGGCTAGCACAGATACGCAGTATTTT.